This is a list of T cell receptor beta chains from one sample in a study of control samples from healthy donors and cancer patients. Libraries were prepared by immunoSEQ multiplex PCR; TCRdb keeps only in-frame clonotypes and omits some of them. The sample has about 31,000 clones; approximately 94% are singletons. Input material: blood. The receptors originated from a man in his fifties or sixties in good health. The CDR3 runs from the conserved cysteine through the conserved F or W. A D gene is named only where the DNA matches it firmly. Part of the rows lack a size; the others show once, few, many or a class for expanded clones.

V,J,D,size,length,CDR3,DNA
TRBV21-1,TRBJ1-5,-,-,18,CASSAGDRVSGSRQPQHF,TGTGCCAGCAGCGCCGGGGACAGGGTATCGGGTTCGAGGCAGCCCCAGCATTTT
TRBV6-1,TRBJ1-5,-,-,13,CASSEMRDQPQHF,TGTGCCAGCAGTGAAATGAGGGATCAGCCCCAGCATTTT
TRBV19,TRBJ1-1,-,-,13,CASEAEASRGAFF,TGTGCCAGCGAGGCAGAGGCGTCAAGAGGAGCTTTCTTT
TRBV4-3,TRBJ1-4,-,-,15,CASSPRLATNEKLFF,TGCGCCAGCAGCCCCCGACTGGCAACTAATGAAAAACTGTTTTTT
TRBV5-6,TRBJ1-4,-,-,13,CASRKWEGEKLFF,TGTGCCAGCAGGAAGTGGGAGGGGGAAAAACTGTTTTTT
TRBV28,TRBJ1-2,TRBD1,-,15,CASSFRDRLYYGYTF,TGTGCCAGCAGTTTCCGGGACAGACTTTACTATGGCTACACCTTC
TRBV7-2,TRBJ2-1,-,-,15,CASSLGINSYNEQFF,TGTGCCAGCAGCTTAGGAATCAACTCCTACAATGAGCAGTTCTTC
TRBV2,TRBJ1-2,-,-,13,CASSEDDRYGYTF,TGTGCCAGCAGTGAAGACGACCGGTATGGCTACACCTTC
TRBV13,TRBJ1-6,-,-,17,CASSLRGGNLYNSPLHF,TGTGCCAGCAGCTTACGGGGGGGCAATCTCTATAATTCACCCCTCCACTTT
TRBV7-2,TRBJ1-2,TRBD1,-,15,CASSLNPGGLYGYTF,TGTGCCAGCAGCTTAAACCCAGGGGGCCTCTATGGCTACACCTTC
TRBV9,TRBJ1-3,-,-,13,CASSVVGGNTIYF,TGCGCCAGCAGCGTAGTAGGTGGAAACACCATATATTTT
TRBV13,TRBJ2-2,-,-,14,CASSTTRNTGELFF,TGTGCCAGCAGCACGACAAGGAACACCGGGGAGCTGTTTTTT
TRBV9,TRBJ2-5,-,-,15,CASSVGRGPQETQYF,TGTGCCAGCAGCGTAGGTAGGGGACCCCAAGAGACCCAGTACTTC
TRBV11-3,TRBJ2-1,TRBD2,-,17,CASSLVLSGGRNNEQFF,TGTGCCAGCAGCTTAGTCCTTAGCGGGGGGCGGAACAATGAGCAGTTCTTC
TRBV6-5,TRBJ1-3,-,once,13,CASRTSSGNTIYF,TGTGCCAGCAGGACGAGCTCTGGAAACACCATATATTTT
TRBV5-6,TRBJ2-1,TRBD2,-,15,CASSFLAGSYNEQFF,TGTGCCAGCAGCTTCCTAGCGGGGTCCTACAATGAGCAGTTCTTC
TRBV29-1,TRBJ1-1,TRBD1,-,17,CSVEDLHPDRGNTEAFF,TGCAGCGTTGAAGATCTTCACCCTGACAGGGGAAACACTGAAGCTTTCTTT
TRBV19,TRBJ1-6,-,-,13,CASRKGRNSPLHF,TGTGCCAGTAGGAAGGGTAGGAATTCACCCCTCCACTTT
TRBV14,TRBJ1-1,TRBD1,-,17,CASSQVSRTGGHTEAFF,TGTGCCAGCAGCCAAGTGTCTCGAACAGGGGGCCACACTGAAGCTTTCTTT
TRBV7-3,TRBJ2-6,-,-,16,CASSFGGFSGANVLTF,TGTGCCAGCAGCTTCGGGGGATTCTCTGGGGCCAACGTCCTGACTTTC
TRBV6-5,TRBJ1-4,-,-,15,CASSYSTLANEKLFF,TGTGCCAGCAGTTACTCGACATTGGCTAATGAAAAACTGTTTTTT
TRBV2,TRBJ1-2,-,-,13,CASSPTEDYGYTF,TGTGCCAGCAGTCCGACAGAGGACTATGGCTACACCTTC
TRBV2,TRBJ1-1,-,once,13,CASRDRENTEAFF,TGTGCCAGCAGGGACAGAGAAAACACTGAAGCTTTCTTT
TRBV9,TRBJ2-5,TRBD2,-,15,CATSIGRAGEETQYF,TGTGCCACTTCAATCGGGAGAGCGGGGGAAGAGACCCAGTACTTC
TRBV6-6,TRBJ2-3,TRBD2,-,13,CARSGGATDTQYF,TGTGCCAGAAGCGGGGGGGCAACAGATACGCAGTATTTT
TRBV11-2,TRBJ1-1,-,-,14,CASSRFTHRREAFF,TGTGCCAGCAGCCGTTTCACCCACAGGCGAGAAGCTTTCTTT
TRBV30,TRBJ2-7,-,-,12,CAWSVIGTEQYF,TGTGCCTGGAGTGTAATAGGGACCGAGCAGTACTTC
TRBV6-2/TRBV6-3,TRBJ2-7,-,-,15,CASSHPQTYGYEQYF,TGTGCCAGCAGTCATCCCCAGACATATGGGTACGAGCAGTACTTC
TRBV24-1,TRBJ1-1,-,-,13,CATSDSMNTEAFF,TGTGCCACCAGTGATTCCATGAACACTGAAGCTTTCTTT
TRBV7-9,TRBJ1-2,-,-,14,CASSSRATNYGYTF,TGTGCCAGCAGCTCACGGGCCACGAACTATGGCTACACCTTC
TRBV13,TRBJ1-1,-,-,12,CASSFPVTRAFF,TGTGCCAGCAGCTTCCCGGTAACGAGAGCTTTCTTT
TRBV5-1,TRBJ2-5,-,-,16,CASSLGVGPRQETQYF,TGCGCCAGCAGCTTGGGGGTGGGCCCGAGACAAGAGACCCAGTACTTC
TRBV10-2,TRBJ1-3,-,-,14,CASSEISRSNTIYF,TGCGCCAGCAGTGAGATCTCAAGATCGAACACCATATATTTT
TRBV24-1,TRBJ2-1,TRBD1,-,16,CATSDSGTGLNNEQFF,TGTGCCACCAGTGATTCGGGGACAGGGTTGAACAATGAGCAGTTCTTC
TRBV5-1,TRBJ1-6,-,-,17,CASSLTAGGLDNSPLHF,TGCGCCAGCAGCTTGACGGCCGGGGGCCTAGATAATTCACCCCTCCACTTT
TRBV6-5,TRBJ2-1,TRBD2,-,15,CASSSSGGPYNEQFF,TGTGCCAGCAGTTCTAGCGGGGGTCCCTACAATGAGCAGTTCTTC
TRBV28,TRBJ1-5,TRBD1,-,16,CASSETDRGSNQPQHF,TGTGCCAGCAGTGAAACAGACAGGGGAAGCAATCAGCCCCAGCATTTT
TRBV10-3,TRBJ2-3,-,-,13,CAISQDRTDTQYF,TGTGCCATCAGCCAAGACAGGACAGATACGCAGTATTTT
TRBV5-5,TRBJ1-2,-,once,12,CASRFQGGGYTF,TGTGCCAGCAGGTTCCAGGGCGGGGGCTACACCTTC
TRBV9,TRBJ1-3,TRBD1,-,15,CASSPRDSKGNTIYF,TGTGCCAGCAGCCCCAGGGACAGTAAAGGAAACACCATATATTTT
TRBV18,TRBJ1-4,-,-,16,CASSPWGGRRNEKLFF,TGTGCCAGCTCACCGTGGGGTGGACGACGCAATGAAAAACTGTTTTTT
TRBV5-1,TRBJ2-7,TRBD1,-,14,CASSLEGTGAEQYF,TGCGCCAGCAGCTTGGAGGGGACAGGCGCCGAGCAGTACTTC
TRBV18,TRBJ2-5,-,-,15,CASSPPRSPGETQYF,TGTGCCAGCTCACCACCTCGCAGCCCTGGGGAGACCCAGTACTTC
TRBV7-9,TRBJ1-4,TRBD1,-,15,CASSLAGTGLVKLFF,TGTGCCAGCAGCTTAGCGGGGACAGGGTTGGTAAAACTGTTTTTT
TRBV27,TRBJ1-3,-,-,15,CASREQGATGNTIYF,TGTGCCAGCAGAGAACAGGGAGCGACTGGAAACACCATATATTTT
TRBV5-8,TRBJ2-7,-,-,15,CASSPQRGISYEQYF,TGTGCCAGCAGCCCCCAGAGAGGGATCTCCTACGAGCAGTACTTC
TRBV2,TRBJ2-3,-,once,16,CASSERGGGRTDTQYF,TGTGCCAGCAGTGAAAGAGGCGGGGGCCGCACAGATACGCAGTATTTT
TRBV11-3,TRBJ2-3,TRBD2,-,17,CASSPGGVAGDADTQYF,TGTGCCAGCAGCCCCGGGGGGGTAGCGGGGGACGCAGATACGCAGTATTTT
TRBV14,TRBJ1-2,-,-,14,CASSQDLGNLGYTF,TGTGCCAGCAGCCAAGATTTGGGGAATCTGGGCTACACCTTC
TRBV5-6,TRBJ1-1,-,once,17,CASSLVWGQGGNTEAFF,TGTGCCAGCAGCTTGGTGTGGGGACAAGGAGGGAACACTGAAGCTTTCTTT
TRBV24-1,TRBJ2-1,TRBD1,-,17,CATSGGIGTGGGDEQFF,TGTGCCACCAGTGGGGGGATAGGGACAGGGGGCGGGGATGAGCAGTTCTTC
TRBV15,TRBJ1-1,-,-,16,CATSSRTRILGTEAFF,TGTGCCACCAGCAGTCGCACAAGAATCCTGGGGACTGAAGCTTTCTTT